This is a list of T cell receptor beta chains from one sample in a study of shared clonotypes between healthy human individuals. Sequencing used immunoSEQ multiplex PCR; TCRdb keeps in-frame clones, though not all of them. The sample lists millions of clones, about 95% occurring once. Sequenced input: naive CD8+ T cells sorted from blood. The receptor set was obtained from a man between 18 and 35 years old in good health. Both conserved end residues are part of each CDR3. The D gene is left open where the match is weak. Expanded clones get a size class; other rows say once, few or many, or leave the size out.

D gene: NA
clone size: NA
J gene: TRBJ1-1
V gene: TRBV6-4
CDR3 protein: CASDSPNTEAFF
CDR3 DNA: TGTGCCAGCGACTCCCCTAACACTGAAGCTTTCTTT

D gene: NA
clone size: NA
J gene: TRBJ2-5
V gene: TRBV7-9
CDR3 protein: CASSSPGLQETQYF
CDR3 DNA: TGTGCCAGCAGCTCTCCGGGACTCCAAGAGACCCAGTACTTC

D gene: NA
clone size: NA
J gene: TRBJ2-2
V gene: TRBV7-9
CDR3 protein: CASSLVENTGELFF
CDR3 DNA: TGTGCCAGCAGCCTCGTAGAAAACACCGGGGAGCTGTTTTTT

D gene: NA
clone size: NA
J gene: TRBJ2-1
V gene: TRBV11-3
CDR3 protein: CASSSPTRPGEQFF
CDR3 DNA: TGTGCCAGCAGCTCACCCACTCGACCGGGTGAGCAGTTCTTC

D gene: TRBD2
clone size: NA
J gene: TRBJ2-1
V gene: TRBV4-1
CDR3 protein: CASSQDPTSGSYNEQFF
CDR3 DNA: TGCGCCAGCAGCCAAGACCCGACTAGCGGTTCCTACAATGAGCAGTTCTTC

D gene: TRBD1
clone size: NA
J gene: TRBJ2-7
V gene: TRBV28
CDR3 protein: CASSGPDRGYEQYF
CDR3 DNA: TGTGCCAGCAGTGGCCCGGACAGGGGCTACGAGCAGTACTTC

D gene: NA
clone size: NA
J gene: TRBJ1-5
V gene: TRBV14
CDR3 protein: CASSQDDRIQHF
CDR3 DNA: TGTGCCAGCAGCCAAGACGACAGGATCCAGCATTTT

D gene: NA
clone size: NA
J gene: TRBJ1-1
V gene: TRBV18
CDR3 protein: CASSPSSRGQNTEAFF
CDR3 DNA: TGTGCCAGCTCACCTTCTTCACGGGGACAGAACACTGAAGCTTTCTTT

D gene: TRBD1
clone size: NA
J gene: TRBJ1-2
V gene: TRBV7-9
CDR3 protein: CASSSSLDRVYGYTF
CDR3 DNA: TGTGCCAGCAGCAGTAGCCTGGACAGGGTCTATGGCTACACCTTC

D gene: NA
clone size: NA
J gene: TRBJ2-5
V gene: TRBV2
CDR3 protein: CASIFSVERRETQYF
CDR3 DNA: TGTGCCAGCATCTTTTCTGTGGAAAGGAGGGAGACCCAGTACTTC

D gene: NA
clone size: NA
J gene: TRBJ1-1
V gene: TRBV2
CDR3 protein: CASKADGNTEAFF
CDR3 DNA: TGTGCCAGCAAAGCGGACGGGAACACTGAAGCTTTCTTT

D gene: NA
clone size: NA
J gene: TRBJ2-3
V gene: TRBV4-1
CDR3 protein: CASSEPNTDTQYF
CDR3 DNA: TGCGCCAGCAGCGAGCCCAACACAGATACGCAGTATTTT

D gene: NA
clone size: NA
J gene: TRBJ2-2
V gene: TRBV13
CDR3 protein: CASSHDTGELFF
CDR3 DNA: TGTGCCAGCAGCCACGACACCGGGGAGCTGTTTTTT

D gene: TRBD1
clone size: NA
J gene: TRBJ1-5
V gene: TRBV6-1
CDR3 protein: CASSDRVSNQPQHF
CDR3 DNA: TGTGCCAGCAGCGACAGGGTTAGCAATCAGCCCCAGCATTTT

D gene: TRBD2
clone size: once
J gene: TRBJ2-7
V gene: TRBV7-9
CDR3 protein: CASSPPSGKNEQYF
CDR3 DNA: TGTGCCAGCAGCCCGCCTAGCGGGAAAAACGAGCAGTACTTC

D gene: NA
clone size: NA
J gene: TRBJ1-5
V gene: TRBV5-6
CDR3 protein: CASSVRTANNQPQHF
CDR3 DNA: TGTGCCAGCAGCGTTAGGACAGCTAACAATCAGCCCCAGCATTTT

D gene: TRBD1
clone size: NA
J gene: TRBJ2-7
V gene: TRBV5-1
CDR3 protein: CASSMKSGQASYEQYF
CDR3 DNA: TGCGCCAGCAGCATGAAATCAGGACAGGCTTCCTACGAGCAGTACTTC

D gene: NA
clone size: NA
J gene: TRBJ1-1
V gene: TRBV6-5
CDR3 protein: CASSRTLNTEAFF
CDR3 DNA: TGTGCCAGCAGTAGGACATTGAACACTGAAGCTTTCTTT

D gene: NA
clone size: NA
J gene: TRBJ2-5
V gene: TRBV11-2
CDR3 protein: CASSLGATGTQETQYF
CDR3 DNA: TGTGCCAGCAGCTTAGGAGCGACAGGGACTCAAGAGACCCAGTACTTC

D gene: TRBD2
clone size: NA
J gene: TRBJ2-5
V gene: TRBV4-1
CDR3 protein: CASSLGLAGGETQYF
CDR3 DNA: TGCGCCAGCAGCCTTGGACTAGCGGGAGGAGAGACCCAGTACTTC

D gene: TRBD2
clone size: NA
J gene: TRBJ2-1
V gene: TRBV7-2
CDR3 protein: CASSLDSGSSYNEQFF
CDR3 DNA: TGTGCCAGCAGCTTGGACAGCGGGAGCTCCTACAATGAGCAGTTCTTC

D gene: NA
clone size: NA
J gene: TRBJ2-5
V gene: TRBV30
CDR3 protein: CAWSLVRAETQYF
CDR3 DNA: TGTGCCTGGAGTTTAGTCAGGGCCGAGACCCAGTACTTC

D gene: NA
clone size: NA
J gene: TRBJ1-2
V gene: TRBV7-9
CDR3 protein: CASSLWDREGDYGYTF
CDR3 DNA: TGTGCCAGCAGCTTGTGGGATCGGGAAGGAGACTATGGCTACACCTTC

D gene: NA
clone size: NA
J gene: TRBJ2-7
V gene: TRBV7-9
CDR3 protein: CASSSWDRAYEQYF
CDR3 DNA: TGTGCCAGCAGCTCATGGGACCGGGCCTACGAGCAGTACTTC

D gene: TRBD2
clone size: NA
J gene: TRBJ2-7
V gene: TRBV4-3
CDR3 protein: CASSATASGNTPYEQYF
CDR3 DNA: TGCGCCAGCAGTGCAACGGCTAGCGGAAATACTCCCTACGAGCAGTACTTC

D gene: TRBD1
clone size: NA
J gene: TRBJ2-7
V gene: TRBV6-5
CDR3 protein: CASSKPGQGFYEQYF
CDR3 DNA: TGTGCCAGCAGTAAACCGGGACAGGGTTTCTACGAGCAGTACTTC

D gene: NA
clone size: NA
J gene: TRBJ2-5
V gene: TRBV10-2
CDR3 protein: CASSESTVGESQYF
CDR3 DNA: TGCGCCAGCAGTGAGTCCACAGTGGGGGAGTCCCAGTACTTC

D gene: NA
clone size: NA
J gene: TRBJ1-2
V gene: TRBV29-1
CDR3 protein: CSVIPEQMVRDGYTF
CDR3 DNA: TGCAGCGTTATCCCAGAACAGATGGTTAGGGACGGCTACACCTTC

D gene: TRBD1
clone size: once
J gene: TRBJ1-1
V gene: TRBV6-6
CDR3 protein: CASRLTGAEAFF
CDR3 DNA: TGTGCCAGCAGATTGACAGGGGCTGAAGCTTTCTTT

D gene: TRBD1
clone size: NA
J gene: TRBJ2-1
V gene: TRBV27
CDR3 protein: CASSPQIMTGGPYNEQFF
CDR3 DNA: TGTGCCAGCAGTCCTCAAATAATGACAGGGGGACCCTACAATGAGCAGTTCTTC

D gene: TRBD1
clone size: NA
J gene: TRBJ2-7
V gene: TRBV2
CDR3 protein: CASSEYRSDRGHEQYF
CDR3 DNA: TGTGCCAGCAGTGAATATAGGTCGGACAGGGGCCACGAGCAGTACTTC

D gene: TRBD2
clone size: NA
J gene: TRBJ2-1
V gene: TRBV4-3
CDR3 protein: CASSQALWTSDEQFF
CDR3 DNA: TGCGCCAGCAGCCAAGCTCTCTGGACTAGCGATGAGCAGTTCTTC

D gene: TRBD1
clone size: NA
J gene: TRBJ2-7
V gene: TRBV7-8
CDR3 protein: CASSSPLGTAVYEQYF
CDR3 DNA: TGTGCCAGCAGCTCCCCCCTAGGGACAGCAGTTTACGAGCAGTACTTC

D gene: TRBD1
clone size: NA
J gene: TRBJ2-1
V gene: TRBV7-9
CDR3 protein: CASSPIQGASFYNEQFF
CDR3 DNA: TGTGCCAGCAGCCCAATACAGGGGGCTTCGTTTTACAATGAGCAGTTCTTC

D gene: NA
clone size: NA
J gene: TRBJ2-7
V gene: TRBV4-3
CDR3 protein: CASSQAYNYEQYF
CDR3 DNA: TGCGCCAGCAGCCAAGCCTATAACTACGAGCAGTACTTC

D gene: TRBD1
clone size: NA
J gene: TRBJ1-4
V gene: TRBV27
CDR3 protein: CASRLTGGNEKLFF
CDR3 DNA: TGTGCCAGCCGCCTGACAGGGGGAAATGAAAAACTGTTTTTT

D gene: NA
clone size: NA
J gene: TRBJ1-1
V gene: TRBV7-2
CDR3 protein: CASRPKRGLNTEAFF
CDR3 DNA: TGTGCCAGCAGACCCAAAAGGGGGTTAAACACTGAAGCTTTCTTT

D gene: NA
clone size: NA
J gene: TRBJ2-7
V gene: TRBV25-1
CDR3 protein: CASSDYYEQYF
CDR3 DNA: TGTGCCAGCAGTGATTACTACGAGCAGTACTTC

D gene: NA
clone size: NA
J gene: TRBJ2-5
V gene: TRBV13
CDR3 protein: CASSYGAQSGETQYF
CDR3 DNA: TGTGCCAGCAGCTACGGTGCTCAATCGGGAGAGACCCAGTACTTC

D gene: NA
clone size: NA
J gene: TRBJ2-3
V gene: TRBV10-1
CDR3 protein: CASSESWETDTQYF
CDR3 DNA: TGCGCCAGCAGTGAGTCGTGGGAGACAGATACGCAGTATTTT

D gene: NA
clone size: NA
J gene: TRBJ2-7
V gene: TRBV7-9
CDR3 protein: CASSRDFYEQYF
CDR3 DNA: TGTGCCAGCAGCAGGGACTTCTACGAGCAGTACTTC

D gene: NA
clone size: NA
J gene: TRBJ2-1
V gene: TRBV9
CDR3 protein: CASSADSGVEQFF
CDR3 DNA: TGTGCCAGCAGCGCTGATAGCGGCGTTGAGCAGTTCTTC

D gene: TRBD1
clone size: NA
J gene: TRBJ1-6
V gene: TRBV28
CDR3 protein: CAGCPTGNSPLHF
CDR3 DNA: TGTGCCGGATGCCCGACAGGGAATTCACCCCTCCACTTT

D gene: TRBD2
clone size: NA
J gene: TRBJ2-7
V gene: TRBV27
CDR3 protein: CASSRGGPTYEQYF
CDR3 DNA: TGTGCCAGCAGTCGGGGGGGACCCACCTACGAGCAGTACTTC

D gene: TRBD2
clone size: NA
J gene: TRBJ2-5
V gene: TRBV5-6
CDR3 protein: CASSLGGGAQETQYF
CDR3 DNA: TGTGCCAGCAGCTTGGGCGGGGGAGCCCAAGAGACCCAGTACTTC

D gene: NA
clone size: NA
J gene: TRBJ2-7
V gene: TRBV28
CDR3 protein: CASSLLDNSYEQYF
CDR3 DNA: TGTGCCAGCAGTCTCCTAGATAATTCCTACGAGCAGTACTTC

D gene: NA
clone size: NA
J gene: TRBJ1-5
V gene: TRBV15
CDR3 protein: CATSRDGQMSNQPQHF
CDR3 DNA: TGTGCCACCAGCAGAGATGGGCAGATGAGCAATCAGCCCCAGCATTTT

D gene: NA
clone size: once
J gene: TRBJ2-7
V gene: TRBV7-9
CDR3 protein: CASSQATGHEQYF
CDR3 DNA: TGTGCCAGCAGTCAAGCGACAGGCCACGAGCAGTACTTC

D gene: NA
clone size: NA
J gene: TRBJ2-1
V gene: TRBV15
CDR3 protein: CATSREGSYNEQFF
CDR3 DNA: TGTGCCACCAGCAGAGAGGGGAGCTACAATGAGCAGTTCTTC

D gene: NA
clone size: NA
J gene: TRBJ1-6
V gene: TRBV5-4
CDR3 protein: CASSLELANSPLHF
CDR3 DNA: TGTGCCAGCAGCTTGGAGCTGGCCAATTCACCCCTCCACTTT

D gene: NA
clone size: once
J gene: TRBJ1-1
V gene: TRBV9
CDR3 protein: CASSMQGDTEAFF
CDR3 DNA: TGTGCCAGCAGCATGCAGGGTGACACTGAAGCTTTCTTT

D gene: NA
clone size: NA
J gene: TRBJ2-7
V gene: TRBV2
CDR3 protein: CASIPRGSYEQYF
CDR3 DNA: TGTGCCAGCATTCCCAGGGGTTCCTACGAGCAGTACTTC

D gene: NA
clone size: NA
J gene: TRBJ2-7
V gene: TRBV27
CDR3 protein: CASSLGDEQYF
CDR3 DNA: TGTGCCAGCAGTTTGGGGGACGAGCAGTACTTC

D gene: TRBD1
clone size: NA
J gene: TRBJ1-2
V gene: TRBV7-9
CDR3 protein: CASRGTGFYGYTF
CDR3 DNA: TGTGCCAGTCGCGGGACAGGGTTCTATGGCTACACCTTC

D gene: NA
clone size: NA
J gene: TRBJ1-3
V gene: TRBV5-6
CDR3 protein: CASSYWEQEPFEVGRYF
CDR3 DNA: TGTGCCAGCAGCTATTGGGAACAAGAGCCCTTCGAGGTCGGAAGGTATTTT

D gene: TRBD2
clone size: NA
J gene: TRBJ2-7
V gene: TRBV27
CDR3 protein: CASSLSAGGVGSYEQYF
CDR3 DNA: TGTGCCAGCAGTTTATCAGCGGGAGGAGTTGGATCCTACGAGCAGTACTTC

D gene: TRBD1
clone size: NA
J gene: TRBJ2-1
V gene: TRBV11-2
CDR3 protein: CASSFPRGRYNEQFF
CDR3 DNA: TGTGCCAGCAGCTTTCCGAGGGGGCGGTACAATGAGCAGTTCTTC